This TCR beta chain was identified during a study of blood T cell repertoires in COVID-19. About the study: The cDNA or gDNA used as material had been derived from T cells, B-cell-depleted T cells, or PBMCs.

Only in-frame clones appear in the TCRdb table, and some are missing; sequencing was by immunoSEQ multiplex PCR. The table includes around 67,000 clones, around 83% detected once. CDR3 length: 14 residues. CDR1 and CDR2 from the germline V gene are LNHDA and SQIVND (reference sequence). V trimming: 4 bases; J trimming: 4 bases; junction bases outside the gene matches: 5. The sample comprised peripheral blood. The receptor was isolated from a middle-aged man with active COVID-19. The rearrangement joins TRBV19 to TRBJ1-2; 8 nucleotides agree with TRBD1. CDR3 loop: CASSNQGAGYGYTF. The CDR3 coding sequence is TGTGCCAGTAGTAACCAGGGGGCAGGCTATGGCTACACCTTC.